The sequence of this TCR beta chain was determined in a study of beta chain features in type 1 diabetes (dated by TCRdb to 2016 to 2019). For the study in its entirety: Mean age, gender distribution, total cell number and subset yield were not different between patients and healthy donors. A total of 90 million to 120 million sorted cells were examined across all samples, and a strong correlation was observed between cell number per subset and RNA yield. The study compared the TCRB repertoires of sorted circulating CD4+ T cell subsets in recently diagnosed type 1 diabetes patients with those in matched healthy donors. Regulatory and stem cell-like memory subsets were obtained from only 8 patients and about 8 healthy donors, while naive and central memory subsets were obtained from all 30 or so donors.

This clone was seen a few times. Its cognate antigen has yet to be identified. A much larger clone lies a single base off, so this may be a read error. Distinct nucleotide sequences in the sample also encode this CDR3. All of the isolated RNA was reverse transcribed with the High Capacity cDNA Reverse Transcription Kit, so expressed TCRB transcripts were sequenced. Deep immunoSEQ sequencing was applied to naive, central memory and regulatory T cell samples, giving an average of roughly 3.6 million total reads per sample. Sorted cells were lysed in RLT buffer and RNA was extracted with DNase-treated RNeasy Micro or Mini kits, depending on cell number. Each cell subset was processed separately to prevent cross-contamination, with patient and healthy donor samples processed together. Using the immunoSEQ multiplex PCR, TCRB sequences were amplified from cDNA into 87-bp fragments spanning the CDR3 region. The amplicons were sequenced using the Illumina HiSeq platform. The original methods were these. Synthetic template baselines were used to correct PCR bias computationally, reads within Hamming distance 2 were collapsed, and singletons that could not be merged were discarded. Reads were aligned against IMGT to assign V, D and J genes, CDR3 length and insertions or deletions at six rearrangement sites. Within each subset, clonotype counts were normalized to sorted cell number, and only after that were true diversity and Gini coefficients computed with the tcR R package. The overlap coefficient, calculated on TCRB nucleotide sequences, was used to measure repertoire sharing. Out-of-frame TCRB sequences from naive cells were analyzed to stand in for the pre-selection repertoire. TCRdb's version of the immuneACCESS table is confined to in-frame rearrangements and falls short of the full clone set. An unresolved V gene accounts for under half of the shortfall where checked; the remainder is of unknown origin. V, J and clone size were drawn from that table, and D and trimming were deduced from the DNA. The sample table records roughly 500,000 clones; 9.5% to 12% of these occur just once. The ten most abundant clones make up 0.045% to 0.06% of the sample.

A single peripheral blood draw of about 116 mL on average was collected from each donor into heparinised tubes. Naive, central memory, regulatory and stem cell-like memory CD4+ T cells were sorted on a BD FACSAria II using a panel including CD45RO, CCR7, CD25, CD127, CD95 and CD27. Purity was above 95% for every sorted population. PBMCs were isolated immediately by Lymphoprep density gradient centrifugation and stained directly without culture. To minimize batch effects, samples were stained and sorted in pairs, one healthy donor with one patient per experiment. Overall results and qualifications from the work: Patients with type 1 diabetes made fewer insertions and deleted more nucleotides at VDJ recombination sites, implying thymic rearrangement abnormalities. Only small numbers of individuals were included in the HLA sub-analyses, which left unresolved whether HLA type had any influence on TCRB rearrangement. Because cDNA was sequenced instead of genomic DNA, highly expressing activated cells could be over-represented, though the groups showed no difference in activation or CD3 levels. Naive, central memory and regulatory TCRB repertoires appeared to be more similar among patients than among healthy donors. Shorter templates might have been favored by PCR, but patient and control samples were amplified and corrected together, so both groups would have been affected equally by any skew. Type 1 diabetes patients showed a moderate but significant shortening of TCRB CDR3 length in all four CD4+ subsets.

The TCR comes from a young woman in good health. What was sequenced was naive CD4+ T cells from blood. The cell subset or site tag for this specimen amounts to: true naive CD4+ T cells.

The CDR3 protein: CASSSTDTQYF. In nucleotide form, the sequence is TGTGCCAGCAGCTCCACAGATACGCAGTATTTT. Here the chain combines TRBV7-6 and TRBJ2-3, with the D gene too uncertain to name. V is cut by 4 bases and J by 2 bases, and the space between the germline ends is 1 base. From the germline V gene, CDR1 is SGHVS and CDR2 is FNYEAQ. Counted from cysteine to phenylalanine, this CDR3 has 11 amino acids. The only DNA kept is the CDR3, 33 bases in frame from the first base.